These 2 T cell receptor beta chains were all obtained from the same sample, sequenced in a study of T cells in Graves' hyperthyroidism and ophthalmopathy (dated by TCRdb to between 2018 and 2021). The library was built by means of multiplex PCR. The sequencing machine was an Illumina HiSeq 2000. TCR beta CDR3 regions were amplified from RNA transcripts. For the first round of RT-PCR on the TCR CDR3, the HTBI primer set was used together with the Qiagen OneStep RT-PCR kit. TCRdb reprocessed the public reads (quality trimming at Q25 with fastp, clone calling with MiXCR) and kept in-frame beta chains. Entries that share a CDR3 protein sequence are merged under the most common genes and DNA. A total of about 520,000 distinct CDR3 sequences appear in this sample, 20% of them only once. Around a quarter of the sample is in the top ten clones. Source material: blood. These receptor sequences come from a man between 18 and 35 years old with Graves' hyperthyroidism.

The V call is TRBV29-1, the J call TRBJ2-7; D uncertain. Germline V gene data show CDR1 as SQVTM and CDR2 as ANQGSEA. This CDR3 has 12 amino acids. Trimming removed 7 bases at V and 3 bases at J, with 13 bases between. This CDR3 is CSAQDGYYEQYF. The CDR3, as DNA: TGCAGCGCCCAGGACGGATACTACGAGCAGTACTTC.

This clonotype showed up many times. V gene TRBV30 combines with J gene TRBJ2-5; 8 bases agree with TRBD2. The V segment lost 4 bases and the J segment 2 bases; nucleotides outside the gene matches: 3. From germline, CDR1 is GTSNPN and CDR2 SVGIG (reference sequence). This CDR3 is 13 amino acids long. CDR3: CAWNRGGQETQYF. The CDR3 coding sequence is TGTGCCTGGAATCGGGGGGGGCAAGAGACCCAGTACTTC.